This TCR beta chain was observed in a study of CD8 T cells in Susac syndrome (dated by TCRdb to between 2018 and 2021). Regarding the research as a whole: Among the sequenced Susac syndrome patients, 5 or 6 had clinically active disease and 8 or 9 were in clinical remission. Repertoire sequencing was used to test whether CD8+ T cell activation and differentiation in Susac syndrome was antigen driven. At blood withdrawal, Susac syndrome patients were therapy-naive, treated with corticosteroids (with IVIg additionally given to some), or treated with IVIg alone.

What the work shows at the level of the full study, not this receptor alone: No clonal expansion was detected in the CD4+ T cell repertoire of Susac syndrome patients. The number of individuals in the TCR sequencing and HLA analysis was acknowledged as relatively small.

This clonotype showed up just once. Its antigen remains unidentified. Base qualities are missing; no much larger clone stands one base away. Resting on one read, the evidence is weak. High-throughput TCR beta sequencing profiled peripheral blood CD8+ and CD4+ T cells from healthy donors, Susac syndrome patients and multiple sclerosis patients. The Susac syndrome patients fulfilled recently defined diagnostic criteria for either definite or probable disease. Bulk CD8+ and CD4+ T cells were purified by magnetic negative isolation, while CD8+ TEMRA cells were enriched using FACS. Blood was drawn into EDTA tubes, processed within 24 hours, and PBMCs were isolated by density gradient centrifugation. PBMCs intended for TCR sequencing were frozen in liquid nitrogen and were later thawed in a 37 degrees C water bath. The sorted or isolated CD4+, CD8+ and CD8+ TEMRA cells had a purity of 90% or higher. RNA was extracted using the RNeasy kit, and roughly 0.5 to 1 ug of the RNA was reverse transcribed with random hexamers. The immunoSEQ multiplex PCR assay, covering 54 Vbeta and 13 Jbeta segments, was used to amplify TCR beta CDR3 regions. PCR amplification bias was corrected using a synthetic template baseline for primer optimization and computational correction. Concerning the study's data processing: Reads were assigned to V, D and J genes according to IMGT and analyzed in immunoSEQ Analyzer, with only productive sequences retained. Clonality was computed as one minus Shannon entropy normalized by log2 of the number of productive unique sequences. For each patient and control, public and private clones were evaluated within the 100 most prevalent clones. Clones were defined as Susac-specific if absent from the healthy and MS cohorts, from 1052 published viral clones and from other ImmuneACCESS disease sequences. TCRdb redid the processing of the public reads, applying fastp at Q25 and MiXCR, and retained in-frame beta chains. A single entry per CDR3 protein holds the most common genes and DNA from its merged rows. TCRdb assigned the V and J calls; the authors' analysis was not used. The sample table shows approximately 190,000 distinct CDR3 sequences, and 90% to 96% are seen once. Together, the top ten hold more than 0.08% of the sample.

Counted from cysteine to phenylalanine, this CDR3 has 17 amino acids. CDR3 DNA only is kept here, 51 bases in frame from base 1. The junction carries 12 bases between V and J, which are trimmed by 0 bases and 0 bases respectively. In the germline V gene (reference sequence), CDR1 corresponds to LNHNV and CDR2 to YYDKDF. The receptor was isolated from a human donor with Susac syndrome. The chain employs TRBV15 and TRBJ1-3; the D segment cannot be called with confidence. Material for sequencing was CD4+ T cells from PBMCs. The CDR3 protein: CATSRDFGAGSGNTIYF. The nucleotide sequence is given as TGTGCCACCAGCAGAGATTTCGGCGCAGGCTCTGGAAACACCATATATTTT.